The present T cell receptor beta chain was sequenced within a study of blood T cell repertoires in COVID-19. The overall study: COVID-19 samples from acute and convalescent phases originated in the United States, Italy and Spain. PBMCs, B-cell-depleted T cells, or T cells provided the cDNA or gDNA that made up the material.

The sample holds a few counts of this clone. V was trimmed by 0 bases and J by 5 bases, leaving 14 bases between them. The CDR3 loop spans 15 amino acids. CDR1 is SGHNT and CDR2 is YYREEE in the germline V gene (reference sequence). Authors' analysis steps: For nucleated cells, counts were estimated from reference gene primer amplification. Produced via immunoSEQ multiplex PCR; TCRdb's table is partial and in-frame only. V, J and clone size are taken as reported in that table, and D and trimming were inferred from the DNA itself. This table holds under 300,000 clones, about 82% found once. The chain links TRBV5-4 to TRBJ1-2, with D perhaps matching TRBD1 (6 bases). This clonotype originated in an older man with acute or convalescent COVID-19. Sequenced material: peripheral blood. The DNA of the CDR3 is TGTGCCAGCAGCTTGGGCGGGGGCCCGCCATATGGCTACACCTTC. Protein sequence: CASSLGGGPPYGYTF.